This TCR beta chain appears in the sequencing data of a study of T-cell reconstitution after alpha-beta-depleted transplantation in children. Unique molecular identifiers were incorporated into the prepared TCRbeta library. Using its own MiXCR run on the PCR reads, TCRdb lists one record per CDR3 protein. The repertoire holds around 580,000 distinct CDR3 sequences, with about 21% as singletons. Study results and caveats: Recipient T cells and thymic progenitors that survived gave rise to the high TCRbeta diversity observed at day 60 in some patients. Expanded clones from the graft, numbering several hundred, reportedly supplied alpha-beta T cells about two months after transplant.

This clonotype was counted at least ten times. Its matching antigen is unknown. The TCR sequence derives from a boy under two years old who had a stem cell transplant for acute myeloid leukemia, so the T cells may come from the graft donor. This specimen was PBMCs, mostly from graft donor cells, taken 360 days after TCRalphabeta/CD19-depleted stem cell transplant.

CDR3 DNA: TGTGCCAGCAGTTATTCACCCCTAGCGGGGGGTCACTACAATGAGCAGTTCTTC. Translated, it gives CASSYSPLAGGHYNEQFF. The chain recombines TRBV27 with TRBJ2-1; 11 bases are a match to TRBD2. The CDR3 length is 18 residues. Germline V lookup: CDR1 MNHEY, CDR2 SMNVEV (reference sequence). Trimming took 4 bases from V and 3 from J; bases not matched to a gene: 11.